The next 20 T cell receptor beta chains were all read from a single sample in a study of cytomegalovirus exposure and HLA in healthy donors. The repertoire was sequenced with immunoSEQ multiplex PCR; TCRdb's copy has only in-frame clones and lacks some. The sample lists about 340,000 clones, around 86% seen once, with around 0.8% in the top ten. The sample comprised PBMCs. These receptors were taken from a woman aged 18-29 years in good health and CMV-seronegative.

This chain connects TRBV6-5 to TRBJ2-1; 8 bases map to TRBD2. The trim removed 7 bases at V and 8 bases at J, leaving 13 bases unmatched. The V gene's germline CDR1 is MNHEY and CDR2 SVGAGI. The CDR3 sequence is 15 residues long. The CDR3 region has the DNA TGTGCCAGCACCACGGGGGGGAGTTCGATGGATGAGCAGTTCTTC. This codes for CASTTGGSSMDEQFF.

CDR3 sequence reads: CASTQLAGVWGTQYF. CDR3 sequence (DNA): TGTGCCAGCACTCAACTAGCGGGAGTTTGGGGTACGCAGTATTTT. The chain combines TRBV27 with TRBJ2-3; 11 bases fit TRBD2. Trimming removed 7 bases from V and 8 bases from J; junction bases left unmatched: 11. Germline-derived CDR1 and CDR2 are MNHEY and SMNVEV (reference sequence). The CDR3 extends over 15 amino acids.

The chain recombines TRBV10-2 with TRBJ2-7; 8 bases are shared with TRBD1. V lost 2 bases to trimming and J lost 3 bases; unmatched junction nucleotides: 0. From germline, CDR1 is WSHSY and CDR2 SAAADI. CDR3 length: 13 residues. CDR3 nucleotide sequence: TGCGCCAGCAGTGAGACAGGGGGCTACGAGCAGTACTTC. It translates to CASSETGGYEQYF.

The V gene is TRBV11-1, the J gene TRBJ2-6; a possible D gene is TRBD2 (5 bases). The germline V gene has CDR1 SGHAT and CDR2 FQDESV (reference sequence). The CDR3 has 17 amino acids. V was trimmed by 1 base and J by 2 bases, leaving 12 bases between them. The CDR3: CASSLDERAAGANVLTF. For the CDR3, the DNA is TGTGCCAGCAGCTTAGACGAGAGGGCTGCTGGGGCCAACGTCCTGACTTTC.

As to this clone: The sample holds other DNA sequences that translate to the same CDR3. V is TRBV5-1 and J is TRBJ2-5, with 13 bases identical to TRBD2. V shed 4 bases and J 0 bases; nucleotides not matched to a gene: 3. This CDR3 has 16 amino acids. The germline V gene has CDR1 SGHRS and CDR2 YFSETQ. CDR3 bases: TGCGCCAGCAGCCCTGGGACTAGCGGGAACCAAGAGACCCAGTACTTC. It yields the protein CASSPGTSGNQETQYF.

The chain carries TRBV7-2 and TRBJ1-1; no clear D gene. V was trimmed by 1 base and J by 1 base, leaving 13 bases between them. Germline assignment: CDR1 SGHTA and CDR2 FQGNSA. This CDR3 has 16 amino acids. The CDR3 is CASSLDRRVKNTEAFF. Here the CDR3 DNA reads TGTGCCAGCAGCTTAGACCGCCGAGTGAAGAACACTGAAGCTTTCTTT.

The chain joins TRBV4-2 to TRBJ2-2, with TRBD2 identical over 7 bases. J was trimmed by 3 bases and V by 1 base; bases with no gene match: 5. Germline CDR1 is LGHNA and CDR2 is YNFKEQ. The CDR3 sequence is 16 residues long. Written as DNA, the CDR3 is TGTGCCAGCAGCCAAGGTGGCGGGAGCTACACCGGGGAGCTGTTTTTT. Translating gives CASSQGGGSYTGELFF.

This sequence joins TRBV10-3 and TRBJ1-2; 7 bases map to TRBD1. Germline values: CDR1 ENHRY, CDR2 SYGVKD. This CDR3 contains 13 residues. J lost 6 bases, V lost 2 bases, and 3 bases had no gene match. CDR3 sequence (DNA): TGTGCCATCAGTGAGGAGGGGGCGAATGGCTACACCTTC. Protein product: CAISEEGANGYTF.

The gene calls are TRBV6-5 and TRBJ2-7; TRBD1 is a possible D gene (5 bases). Germline V gives CDR1 MNHEY, CDR2 SVGAGI. V was clipped by 8 bases and J by 2 bases, with 13 bases between them. This CDR3 is built from 13 residues. The CDR3 DNA sequence: TGTGCCAGCCGATTGACAGCTACCTACGAGCAGTACTTC. It specifies CASRLTATYEQYF.

This chain uses TRBV19 with TRBJ2-7; TRBD1 matches at 10 bases. Germline lookup yields CDR1 LNHDA and CDR2 SQIVND (reference sequence). Trimming removed 3 bases from V and 6 bases from J; junction bases left unmatched: 11. The CDR3 runs 16 residues. The DNA of the CDR3 is TGTGCCAGTAGTATTAATTCATGGACAGGGGGACGCGAGCAGTACTTC. This translates into CASSINSWTGGREQYF.

This chain joins TRBV7-9 and TRBJ2-1; TRBD2 agrees at 9 bases. Germline V CDR1 and CDR2: SEHNR, FQNEAQ (reference sequence). The CDR3 length is 16 residues. V gave up 1 base and J gave up 4 bases; unmatched junction bases: 5. The CDR3 coding sequence is TGTGCCAGCAGCTTAGGTGGCCTAGCGGGATACAATGAGCAGTTCTTC. Its translation: CASSLGGLAGYNEQFF. The full variable domain, with the rest looked up from reference TRBV7-9 and TRBJ2-1, is DTGVSQNPRHKITKRGQNVTFRCDPISEHNRLYWYRQTLGQGPEFLTYFQNEAQLEKSRLLSDRFSAERPKGSFSTLEIQRTEQGDSAMYLCASSLGGLAGYNEQFFGPGTRLTVL.

This clone was seen a few times. This chain joins TRBV10-2 and TRBJ2-5; no reliable D call. CDR3 length equals 13 residues. CDR1 and CDR2 (germline): WSHSY, SAAADI. The germline V and J ends were trimmed by 4 bases and 3 bases, with 9 bases remaining between them. The CDR3 bases are TGCGCCAGCAGTGGTTACTTGAAAGAGACCCAGTACTTC. Translation gives CASSGYLKETQYF.

The CDR3 region is CASSPHQGTSGTTEQFF. The DNA of the CDR3 is TGCGCCAGCAGCCCCCATCAGGGGACTAGCGGTACTACTGAGCAGTTCTTC. J is TRBJ2-1 and V is TRBV5-1; TRBD2 aligns across 11 bases. V shed 4 bases, J shed 9 bases, and the junction held 15 bases outside the gene matches. Germline assignment: CDR1 SGHRS and CDR2 YFSETQ. The CDR3 loop spans 17 amino acids.

V is TRBV6-6 and J is TRBJ1-2; tentative D call: TRBD1 (6 bases). With 5 bases removed from V and 2 bases from J, the gap between germline ends came to 12 bases. Germline loops: CDR1 MNHNY, CDR2 SVGAGI (reference sequence). The CDR3 has 14 amino acids. The CDR3 loop is CASSDTGQNYGYTF. The CDR3, as DNA: TGTGCCAGCAGTGATACGGGACAAAACTATGGCTACACCTTC.

The sample holds one count of this clone. The chain combines TRBV28 with TRBJ2-7, with TRBD2 matching 12 bases. J lost 2 bases, V lost 6 bases, and 5 bases had no gene match. The germline V gene has CDR1 MDHEN and CDR2 SYDVKM. The CDR3 has 15 residues. The CDR3 sequence is CASRLAGGDTYEQYF. In DNA, the CDR3 is TGTGCCAGCAGACTAGCGGGAGGCGACACCTACGAGCAGTACTTC.

The CDR3 DNA is TGCAGCGTCCCCGGGAGAGTACGAACCGGGGAGCTGTTTTTT. Its translation: CSVPGRVRTGELFF. The V call is TRBV29-1, the J call TRBJ2-2, with TRBD2 as a possible D gene (6 bases). The ends were cut back, 6 bases at V and 5 bases at J, with 16 bases in the middle. CDR3 length: 14 amino acids. Per the germline V gene, CDR1 is SQVTM and CDR2 is ANQGSEA.

The rearrangement uses TRBV6-5 and TRBJ2-7; D might be TRBD2 (7 bases). The CDR3 has 15 residues. The V and J ends lost 0 bases and 4 bases respectively, with 13 bases between them. Germline V gives CDR1 MNHEY, CDR2 SVGAGI. The CDR3 DNA sequence: TGTGCCAGCAGTTACTCTGGGGGGGGGCCTTACGAGCAGTACTTC. As protein: CASSYSGGGPYEQYF.

In nucleotides, the CDR3 is TGTGCCAGCAGCGTAGCCGGCGGGATCGCCTACAATGAGCAGTTCTTC. It specifies CASSVAGGIAYNEQFF. The chain uses TRBV9 and TRBJ2-1; D might be TRBD2 (6 bases). Deletions cut 0 bases from V and 2 bases from J, with 12 bases between. The CDR3 spans 16 residues. The germline gives CDR1 SGDLS, CDR2 YYNGEE.

The chain joins TRBV19 to TRBJ2-1, with 8 bases fitting TRBD2. Germline-derived CDR1 and CDR2 are LNHDA and SQIVND (reference sequence). Germline trimming cut 2 bases from V and 2 bases from J; bases unmatched to any gene: 5. The CDR3 loop spans 16 amino acids. CDR3 in DNA: TGTGCCAGTAGTATACGCGGGAGGTTCACCTACAATGAGCAGTTCTTC. Its translation: CASSIRGRFTYNEQFF.

This clone was seen a few times. The chain uses TRBV7-8 and TRBJ2-2; TRBD1 might be the D (6 bases). Germline CDR1 SGHVS, CDR2 FQNEAQ. Trimming stripped 7 bases from V and 0 bases from J, with 12 bases between. This CDR3 is 15 amino acids long. As DNA, the CDR3 is TGTGCCAGCACCGTAGGGACATCGAACACCGGGGAGCTGTTTTTT. It codes for CASTVGTSNTGELFF.